A selection of T cell receptor beta chains follows, all from one sample in a study of blood T cell repertoires in COVID-19. Using immunoSEQ multiplex PCR, the repertoire was profiled, and TCRdb retains in-frame clones only, with some absent. The profile shows 120,000 or so clones, about 88% of them singletons. Source material: peripheral blood. These receptors all stem from a man in his fifties or sixties with active COVID-19. The conserved cysteine and the conserved F or W are not part of the CDR3 here.

J gene: TRBJ1-5; V gene: TRBV9; CDR3 protein: ASSAGTGDSNQPQH
J gene: TRBJ2-5; V gene: TRBV6-2/TRBV6-3; CDR3 protein: ASSTLAGGRETQY
J gene: TRBJ1-6; V gene: TRBV19; CDR3 protein: ASNFGRAGESPLH
J gene: TRBJ2-5; V gene: TRBV11-2; CDR3 protein: ASSLPGTRETQY
J gene: TRBJ2-3; V gene: TRBV6-1; CDR3 protein: ASSETTGGSTDTQY
J gene: TRBJ1-2; V gene: TRBV12-3/TRBV12-4; CDR3 protein: ASSFPGNGYT
J gene: TRBJ1-1; V gene: TRBV10-2; CDR3 protein: ASSESGGGTEAF
J gene: TRBJ2-1; V gene: TRBV11-3; CDR3 protein: ASSPGWGGLNYNEQF
J gene: TRBJ2-5; V gene: TRBV7-2; CDR3 protein: ASSLGSGSEETQY
J gene: TRBJ1-1; V gene: TRBV11-2; CDR3 protein: ASSFSGNTEAF
J gene: TRBJ2-5; V gene: TRBV18; CDR3 protein: ASSPQSFRGGIQETQY
J gene: TRBJ1-1; V gene: TRBV19; CDR3 protein: ASSSGQGAGTEAF
J gene: TRBJ1-1; V gene: TRBV12-3/TRBV12-4; CDR3 protein: ASSPSGAMAF
J gene: TRBJ2-5; V gene: TRBV7-2; CDR3 protein: ASSFQGAQETQY
J gene: TRBJ1-2; V gene: TRBV5-1; CDR3 protein: ASSLEPGQANYGYT
J gene: TRBJ1-2; V gene: TRBV2; CDR3 protein: ASRGRGVFDGYT
J gene: TRBJ1-1; V gene: TRBV6-6; CDR3 protein: AIYNRESTEAF
J gene: TRBJ2-1; V gene: TRBV6-5; CDR3 protein: ASSRDSPYNEQF
J gene: TRBJ1-1; V gene: TRBV4-1; CDR3 protein: ASSQPLDRLNTEAF
J gene: TRBJ2-3; V gene: TRBV7-2; CDR3 protein: ASSLGLSADTQY
J gene: TRBJ2-2; V gene: TRBV7-3; CDR3 protein: ASSLTPTGAFATGELF
J gene: TRBJ2-1; V gene: TRBV7-7; CDR3 protein: ASSPSGGGSSEQF
J gene: TRBJ1-2; V gene: TRBV27; CDR3 protein: ASRDREETNYGYT
J gene: TRBJ2-6; V gene: TRBV9; CDR3 protein: ASSVGDSGANVLT
J gene: TRBJ2-7; V gene: TRBV5-1; CDR3 protein: ASSLSGTSYEQY
J gene: TRBJ1-2; V gene: TRBV19; CDR3 protein: ASSFRDRVHYGYT
J gene: TRBJ2-7; V gene: TRBV4-1; CDR3 protein: ASRGAGGANEQY
J gene: TRBJ1-6; V gene: TRBV18; CDR3 protein: ASSRSENSPLH
J gene: TRBJ2-3; V gene: TRBV12-3/TRBV12-4; CDR3 protein: ASSPRDTQY
J gene: TRBJ1-2; V gene: TRBV19; CDR3 protein: ASSTGLRRDYGYT
J gene: TRBJ1-2; V gene: TRBV2; CDR3 protein: ASFGGLFGGYT
J gene: TRBJ2-3; V gene: TRBV5-1; CDR3 protein: ASSLGGLAGGGTDTQY
J gene: TRBJ1-5; V gene: TRBV7-8; CDR3 protein: ASRLGTGATQPQH
J gene: TRBJ2-2; V gene: TRBV3-1/TRBV3-2; CDR3 protein: ASSPAGGGTGELF
J gene: TRBJ2-5; V gene: TRBV5-1; CDR3 protein: ASSFRAQETQY
J gene: TRBJ2-3; V gene: TRBV11-2; CDR3 protein: ASSSGQGNEGADTQY
J gene: TRBJ2-7; V gene: TRBV21-1; CDR3 protein: ASTPGAPQSSYEQY
J gene: TRBJ1-5; V gene: TRBV19; CDR3 protein: AVSVQGFNQPQH
J gene: TRBJ1-1; V gene: TRBV6-1; CDR3 protein: ASRSQGTPAF
J gene: TRBJ2-1; V gene: TRBV5-4; CDR3 protein: ASSLKGLAGGRVEQF
J gene: TRBJ2-3; V gene: TRBV2; CDR3 protein: ASHAGSGDTQY
J gene: TRBJ2-7; V gene: TRBV6-5; CDR3 protein: ASTSSGVAIYEQY
J gene: TRBJ2-2; V gene: TRBV11-3; CDR3 protein: ASSPVAGGRGGELF
J gene: TRBJ2-5; V gene: TRBV5-6; CDR3 protein: ASSSPTGGKETQY
J gene: TRBJ2-5; V gene: TRBV5-5; CDR3 protein: ASSVQRTGGQETQY
J gene: TRBJ2-3; V gene: TRBV9; CDR3 protein: ASNRRESTDTQY
J gene: TRBJ2-1; V gene: TRBV5-1; CDR3 protein: ASSFSFGGSRDEQF
J gene: TRBJ1-2; V gene: TRBV6-4; CDR3 protein: ASSPGQGPYGYT
J gene: TRBJ2-3; V gene: TRBV2; CDR3 protein: ASSDSSGGTHTDTQY
J gene: TRBJ2-7; V gene: TRBV7-9; CDR3 protein: ASSGNRGQGLDEQY
J gene: TRBJ2-1; V gene: TRBV18; CDR3 protein: ASSPADNEQF
J gene: TRBJ1-6; V gene: TRBV19; CDR3 protein: ASTRFGGANSPLH
J gene: TRBJ2-1; V gene: TRBV15; CDR3 protein: ATSRAPDNEQF
J gene: TRBJ2-2; V gene: TRBV18; CDR3 protein: ASSPGLARDGELF
J gene: TRBJ1-2; V gene: TRBV30; CDR3 protein: ACPGGQQNYPSGYT
J gene: TRBJ2-5; V gene: TRBV27; CDR3 protein: ASSFPGTGHQETQY